A single sample gave rise to the 26 T cell receptor beta chains below, sequenced in a study of shared clonotypes between healthy human individuals. The data were produced by immunoSEQ multiplex PCR, yet TCRdb's version contains in-frame clones alone and is incomplete. The table has 1.4 million or so clones, approximately 98.5% seen once. Material: naive CD4+ T cells sorted from blood. Subset: CD45RA+ positively selected. The receptors stem from a man younger than 45 in good health.

The chain has TRBV7-6 and TRBJ2-1, with 10 bases that match TRBD2. The CDR3 covers 17 residues. Germline CDR1 SGHVS, CDR2 FNYEAQ. V shed 1 base and J 6 bases; nucleotides not matched to a gene: 9. The CDR3 is CASSLGGASGSLNEQFF. The CDR3 bases are TGTGCCAGCAGCTTAGGGGGTGCTAGCGGGAGCCTCAATGAGCAGTTCTTC.

This clone was seen once. This chain links TRBV7-2 with TRBJ2-7; D is perhaps TRBD2 (5 bases). Germline V CDR1 and CDR2: SGHTA, FQGNSA. With 0 bases removed from V and 5 bases from J, the gap between germline ends came to 14 bases. The CDR3 loop spans 15 amino acids. CDR3 in DNA: TGTGCCAGCAGCTTAGCAGGGAGTCTTTATAACGAGCAGTACTTC. Translating gives CASSLAGSLYNEQYF.

V gene TRBV5-1 combines with J gene TRBJ2-7; 12 bases line up with TRBD2. CDR3 length: 15 amino acids. Germline values: CDR1 SGHRS, CDR2 YFSETQ. J was trimmed by 7 bases and V by 3 bases; bases with no gene match: 8. CDR3 sequence reads: CASSSSRLAGDEQYF. In nucleotides, the CDR3 is TGCGCCAGCAGCTCCTCAAGACTAGCGGGAGATGAGCAGTACTTC.

This clone has just one count. The chain has TRBV6-5 and TRBJ2-3; 9 bases line up with TRBD2. Germline V CDR1 and CDR2: MNHEY, SVGAGI. The CDR3 extends over 14 amino acids. The V segment lost 2 bases and the J segment 11 bases; nucleotides outside the gene matches: 8. CDR3 sequence (DNA): TGTGCCAGCAGTTACGACGGGAGCGGGAGGAGGCAGTATTTT. Translating gives CASSYDGSGRRQYF.

The chain couples TRBV10-2 to TRBJ1-1; weak D call: TRBD1 (5 bases). CDR1 WSHSY and CDR2 SAAADI come from the germline V gene. The CDR3 consists of 14 residues. V was cut by 4 bases and J by 4 bases, with 13 bases left in between. The CDR3 loop reads CASSGQSGGTEAFF. In DNA form, the CDR3 reads TGCGCCAGCAGTGGACAGAGCGGGGGCACTGAAGCTTTCTTT.

The chain joins TRBV7-3 to TRBJ2-2; 7 bases are a match to TRBD2. V was pared by 4 bases and J by 7 bases, with 12 bases of the junction left unmatched. Per germline, CDR1 SGHTA and CDR2 FQGTGA. The CDR3 has 16 residues. The DNA for the CDR3 is TGTGCCAGCAGCTCGGTGGGTGCGGGAGCTAGCGGGGAGCTGTTTTTT. Its protein is CASSSVGAGASGELFF.

The chain recombines TRBV7-6 with TRBJ2-6; 9 nucleotides line up with TRBD1. The CDR3 consists of 17 residues. Germline V lookup: CDR1 SGHVS, CDR2 FNYEAQ. V lost 5 bases to trimming and J lost 0 bases; unmatched junction nucleotides: 5. The CDR3 DNA follows: TGTGCCAGCAGCACCGGGACAGGGCCCTCTGGGGCCAACGTCCTGACTTTC. Translated: CASSTGTGPSGANVLTF.

This clone appeared once. The chain combines TRBV28 with TRBJ2-7; possibly TRBD2 for D (5 bases). This CDR3 region has 13 residues. Trimming removed 7 bases at V and 2 bases at J, with 12 bases between. Germline assignment: CDR1 MDHEN and CDR2 SYDVKM. The DNA for the CDR3 is TGTGCCAGCAACCAGCGGATGACCTACGAGCAGTACTTC. Translating it yields CASNQRMTYEQYF. Variable domain in full (rest from reference TRBV28 and TRBJ2-7): DVKVTQSSRYLVKRTGEKVFLECVQDMDHENMFWYRQDPGLGLRLIYFSYDVKMKEKGDIPEGYSVSREKKERFSLILESASTNQTSMYLCASNQRMTYEQYFGPGTRLTVT.

This chain connects TRBV7-9 to TRBJ1-1; tentative D call: TRBD1 (5 bases). This CDR3 region has 15 residues. Between the trimmed V and J ends, which lost 1 base and 4 bases, there was a span of 13 bases. Germline V CDR1 and CDR2: SEHNR, FQNEAQ (reference sequence). The DNA of the CDR3 is TGTGCCAGCAGCTTAGAAGGGGTGTGGTTCACTGAAGCTTTCTTT. Translation gives CASSLEGVWFTEAFF.

The DNA for the CDR3 is TGTGCCAGCAGTTACGGGACACAACAAGAGACCCAGTACTTC. This translates into CASSYGTQQETQYF. The rearrangement uses TRBV6-5 and TRBJ2-5; D may be TRBD1 (6 bases). Trimming took off 2 bases at V and 2 bases at J, with 9 bases between the two ends. The CDR3 sequence is 14 residues long. Germline CDR1 and CDR2: MNHEY and SVGAGI.

The rearrangement links TRBV5-4 to TRBJ2-1; 7 positions match TRBD2. CDR3 length: 16 amino acids. Germline-derived CDR1 and CDR2 are SGHNT and YYREEE (reference sequence). The V and J ends lost 0 bases and 5 bases, in that order; junction bases with no gene match: 8. The CDR3 DNA sequence: TGTGCCAGCAGCTTGGCTTGGAGCGGGGATAACAATGAGCAGTTCTTC. Its translation: CASSLAWSGDNNEQFF.

The J gene is TRBJ2-6, the V gene TRBV28; 7 positions agree with TRBD2. CDR3 length: 15 residues. The trim removed 7 bases at V and 2 bases at J, leaving 5 bases unmatched. Germline V gene data show CDR1 as MDHEN and CDR2 as SYDVKM. Here the CDR3 DNA reads TGTGCCAGCACCCCTCGGGGGGCTGGGGCCAACGTCCTGACTTTC. This codes for CASTPRGAGANVLTF.

V gene TRBV11-2 combines with J gene TRBJ2-1, with 7 bases aligning to TRBD1. Germline assignment: CDR1 SGHAT and CDR2 FQNNGV. The J segment lost 10 bases and the V segment lost 0 bases, leaving 6 bases of the junction unmatched. There are 14 residues in the CDR3. The CDR3 coding sequence is TGTGCCAGCAGCTTAGAACAGGGGTCAAGGGAGCAGTTCTTC. It is translated as CASSLEQGSREQFF. Together with reference TRBV11-2 and TRBJ2-1, the CDR3 gives the full variable domain: EAGVAQSPRYKIIEKRQSVAFWCNPISGHATLYWYQQILGQGPKLLIQFQNNGVVDDSQLPKDRFSAERLKGVDSTLKIQPAKLEDSAVYLCASSLEQGSREQFFGPGTRLTVL.

The gene calls are TRBV7-9 and TRBJ2-7, with 11 bases that match TRBD2. V trimming: 2 bases; J trimming: 4 bases; junction bases outside the gene matches: 7. This CDR3 contains 16 residues. Germline V gene lookup returns CDR1 SEHNR and CDR2 FQNEAQ (reference sequence). The CDR3 spells CASSLISGRARYEQYF. DNA for the CDR3: TGTGCCAGCAGCTTAATTAGCGGGAGGGCCAGGTACGAGCAGTACTTC.

The rearrangement links TRBV6-5 to TRBJ1-4, with 8 bases matching TRBD1. With V trimmed by 3 bases and J by 8 bases, 5 bases remained unmatched. CDR3 length: 14 amino acids. Per the germline V gene, CDR1 is MNHEY and CDR2 is SVGAGI. The CDR3: CASSYQGAPEKLFF. CDR3 in DNA: TGTGCCAGCAGTTATCAGGGGGCGCCGGAAAAACTGTTTTTT.

V and J are TRBV5-1 and TRBJ2-2, with D possibly matching TRBD1 (5 bases). The germline V gene encodes CDR1 SGHRS and CDR2 YFSETQ. This CDR3 is 15 amino acids long. V lost 2 bases, J lost 0 bases, and 8 bases lay in between. The CDR3 loop is CASSLRTPNTGELFF. The CDR3 DNA reads as TGCGCCAGCAGCTTAAGGACACCGAACACCGGGGAGCTGTTTTTT.

The chain has TRBV10-3 and TRBJ2-3, with a weak D call TRBD2 (5 bases). Germline CDR1 reads ENHRY; CDR2 reads SYGVKD. The CDR3 consists of 15 residues. The germline V and J ends were trimmed by 8 bases and 6 bases, with 21 bases remaining between them. In DNA, the CDR3 is TGTGCCATCGCTTCTTGGGAGATGTCGGAGGATACGCAGTATTTT. Protein product: CAIASWEMSEDTQYF.

The chain couples TRBV4-1 to TRBJ2-7; D may be TRBD2 (5 bases). Per the germline V gene, CDR1 is MGHRA and CDR2 is YSYEKL. Trimming removed 2 bases at V and 1 base at J, with 12 bases between. The CDR3 sequence is 15 residues long. The DNA of the CDR3 is TGCGCCAGCAGCCAATTGGACTGGAGTTCCTACGAGCAGTACTTC. Protein: CASSQLDWSSYEQYF.

The rearrangement uses TRBV14 and TRBJ1-2, with D perhaps TRBD1 (5 bases). CDR3 length: 16 amino acids. From germline, CDR1 is SGHDN and CDR2 FVKESK. V was trimmed by 4 bases and J by 8 bases, leaving 23 bases between them. CDR3 bases: TGTGCCAGCAGCCTCCACGGGGCAGGGATGAGTGGCGGCTACACCTTC. Residues: CASSLHGAGMSGGYTF.

The chain joins TRBV12-5 to TRBJ1-5, with D unresolved. The CDR3 is made up of 13 amino acids. V was shortened by 1 base and J by 7 bases, with 8 bases between the two germline ends. Germline-derived CDR1 and CDR2 are LGHNT and FRNRAP. The CDR3 sequence is CASGLGGGQPQHF. The CDR3 nucleotides read TGTGCTAGTGGTTTGGGTGGAGGACAGCCCCAGCATTTT.

As concerns this clone: The identical CDR3 is also encoded by other nucleotide sequences in the sample. V usage is TRBV18 and J usage is TRBJ1-5, with D unclear. Looked up from germline, CDR1 is KGHSH and CDR2 is LQKENI. The V gene lost 2 bases and the J gene lost 4 bases, with 6 bases spanning the gap. The CDR3 sequence is 13 residues long. The CDR3 nucleotides are TGTGCCAGCTCACCATCCGAAAATCAGCCCCAGCATTTT. This translates into CASSPSENQPQHF.

The chain couples TRBV5-4 to TRBJ2-1; the match to TRBD1 covers 7 bases. The CDR3 length is 15 residues. The germline gives CDR1 SGHNT, CDR2 YYREEE (reference sequence). Trimming removed 3 bases from V and 0 bases from J; junction bases left unmatched: 3. CDR3 DNA: TGTGCCAGCAGCTCGGGACAGACCTCCTACAATGAGCAGTTCTTC. This translates into CASSSGQTSYNEQFF.

V and J are TRBV7-3 and TRBJ1-2, with a tentative D call TRBD1 (6 bases). The CDR3 contains 12 residues. Trimming left V 4 bases short and J 10 bases short, with 13 bases between. Per germline, CDR1 SGHTA and CDR2 FQGTGA. The CDR3 DNA reads as TGTGCCAGCAGCTCACCAGGGGTCACCTACACCTTC. It encodes CASSSPGVTYTF. The entire variable domain, with the rest obtained from reference TRBV7-3 and TRBJ1-2, is as follows: GAGVSQTPSNKVTEKGKYVELRCDPISGHTALYWYRQSLGQGPEFLIYFQGTGAADDSGLPNDRFFAVRPEGSVSTLKIQRTERGDSAVYLCASSSPGVTYTFGSGTRLTVV.

The rearrangement joins TRBV5-4 to TRBJ2-1; 11 bases fit TRBD2. The CDR3 totals 16 residues. V gave up 4 bases and J gave up 4 bases; unmatched junction bases: 7. Germline loops: CDR1 SGHNT, CDR2 YYREEE (reference sequence). Here the CDR3 DNA reads TGTGCCAGCAGCCCGGAAGGGACTAGCGGTTACAATGAGCAGTTCTTC. Its translation: CASSPEGTSGYNEQFF.

The chain is built from TRBV5-1 and TRBJ2-2; D is undetermined. This CDR3 is 14 amino acids long. The germline gives CDR1 SGHRS, CDR2 YFSETQ. Between the trimmed V and J ends, which lost 4 bases and 6 bases, there was a span of 13 bases. CDR3 protein: CASSVSPGPGELFF. DNA of the CDR3: TGCGCCAGCAGCGTTTCCCCCGGGCCCGGGGAGCTGTTTTTT.

This chain joins TRBV19 and TRBJ1-2; the match to TRBD1 covers 7 bases. The CDR3 is made up of 12 amino acids. Germline V gene data show CDR1 as LNHDA and CDR2 as SQIVND (reference sequence). V was clipped by 6 bases and J by 7 bases; unmatched bases: 5. The CDR3, as DNA: TGTGCCAGTAGAAACAGGGGTATTGGCTACACCTTC. Protein sequence: CASRNRGIGYTF.